This TCR beta chain originates from a study of T cells in Graves' hyperthyroidism and ophthalmopathy (dated by TCRdb to 2018 to 2020). Some background on the complete study: Peripheral blood samples were taken at initial diagnosis, before any treatment was given. Prospective prediction of ophthalmopathy was tested in an independent validation cohort of fewer than 20 hyperthyroidism patients and 17 patients who later progressed to ophthalmopathy. The roughly 94 discovery patients were randomly divided into training and test sets at a 7:3 ratio. According to the paper, TCR Vbeta CDR3 sequencing was carried out on approximately 140 peripheral blood samples, which came from more than 40 ophthalmopathy, around 75 hyperthyroidism and about 17 progressor patients. After blood sampling, hyperthyroidism patients were treated with methimazole at a starting dose of 30 mg daily, and ophthalmopathy patients were treated with high-dose intravenous methylprednisolone. A discovery cohort of about a hundred patients, approximately 45 with Graves' ophthalmopathy and 57 with stable Graves' hyperthyroidism, was used to find distinguishing TCR V-J signatures. Thyroid tissue and blood T-cell repertoires from six Graves' hyperthyroidism patients were also compared in the study. On the study overall, not on this receptor specifically: During validation, the model predicted progression to ophthalmopathy a median of approximately 7 months ahead of onset, with 60% to 71% sensitivity and 72% to 80% specificity. A model built on a 13 V-J signature distinguished ophthalmopathy from stable hyperthyroidism, reaching over 85% sensitivity and 81% to 83% specificity in cross-validation and 80%/75% in testing. Sample size was not statistically predetermined, and blinding of investigators to group allocation was not performed. Most expanded thyroid clonotypes (frequency above 0.001) were also found in blood, which suggests that blood repertoires may mirror thyroid immune responses.

A patient counted as having stable Graves' hyperthyroidism if no progression to ophthalmopathy occurred over 18 months of follow-up. Hyperthyroidism patients were aged 18 to 65 years and newly diagnosed, with disease duration of less than 2 months. Patients with uncontrolled infections, other autoimmune diseases, pregnancy or lactation were excluded. Diagnoses were based on clinical symptoms, serum thyroxine and TRAb, thyroid ultrasound and orbital computed tomography. PBMCs were separated from approximately 10 ml of fresh peripheral blood using Ficoll-Paque density gradient centrifugation. Trizol reagent was used to extract total RNA, and RNA quality was then checked on an Agilent 2100 Bioanalyzer. TCR beta CDR3 regions were amplified from RNA transcripts. A first-round RT-PCR of the TCR CDR3 used the HTBI primer set with the Qiagen OneStep RT-PCR kit. Libraries were constructed in a second round of multiplex PCR, after which size selection and purification were carried out. Libraries were sequenced paired-end with 100 bp reads on an Illumina HiSeq2000. As for the original processing: Raw data were processed with SOAPnuke, discarding reads with adapters, uncalled bases, mean Phred below 15, or no exact constant-primer or identifier match. High-quality paired reads were merged with COPE v1.2.5, and unique nucleotide sequences were defined as clonotypes. MiTCR v1.1 was used to align clonotypes to the IMGT TRBV, TRBD and TRBJ reference segments. Only V-J combinations with frequency above 0.0001, covering approximately 99% of repertoires, were analysed. A TCS score was defined as the ratio of F50 (clonal expansion) to E x V (chaos), with BLOSUM62-based TCRdist applied between CDR3 peptides within each V-J. Welch's t-statistics and random forest reduced fewer than 600 V-J features to 10 to 15, which were used in a naive Bayes classifier (R e1071). Clones were called with MiXCR by TCRdb after fastp trimmed the public reads at Q25, and only in-frame beta chains were retained. Rows are unified per CDR3 protein, each entry keeping the most common DNA and genes. These V and J calls are TCRdb output, not the study's own analysis. Present in this sample are under 400,000 distinct CDR3 sequences, roughly 18% of which were seen just once. The ten largest clones take up roughly 49% of the sample.

V is clipped by 5 bases and J by 4 bases, and the sequence between their germline boundaries is 27 bases long. Inclusive of the bounding cysteine and phenylalanine, the CDR3 is 20 residues long. Only the CDR3 portion is preserved as DNA: 60 bases, with reading frame beginning at the first base. Taken from the germline V gene (reference sequence), the CDR1 and CDR2 loops are SGHAT and FQDESV. A note on this clonotype: It lacks a known antigen. Qualities for individual bases were not recorded, and no much larger clone is one base off.

The chain is encoded by TRBV11-1 joined to TRBJ2-6; a tentative D match to TRBD2 spans 7 bases. The TCR originated in a woman aged 45-65 years with Graves' hyperthyroidism. The specimen was blood. The nucleotides read TGTGCCAGCAGCGAGGGGGGGGTTGACAGGAAATTGAGCGGGGCCAACGTCCTGACTTTC. Translated, this gives CASSEGGVDRKLSGANVLTF. The full variable domain, completed from the reference TRBV11-1 and TRBJ2-6 proteins outside the CDR3, reads EAEVAQSPRYKITEKSQAVAFWCDPISGHATLYWYRQILGQGPELLVQFQDESVVDDSQLPKDRFSAERLKGVDSTLKIQPAELGDSAMYLCASSEGGVDRKLSGANVLTFGAGSRLTVL.